This passage covers 4 T cell receptor beta chains from one sample sequenced in a study of T-cell reconstitution after alpha-beta-depleted transplantation in children. Preparation of the TCRbeta library used unique molecular identifiers. Each CDR3 protein is one row after TCRdb ran MiXCR on the PCR reads. The sample lists 350,000 to 500,000 distinct CDR3 sequences, over 40% seen once, with about 30% in the top ten. The sequencing used PBMCs, collected before TCRalphabeta/CD19-depleted stem cell transplant. The source is a girl aged 2 to 9 with aplastic anemia, due to receive a stem cell transplant.

This clonotype was detected only once. V gene TRBV5-1 combines with J gene TRBJ2-7, with 7 bases matching TRBD2. This CDR3 is 15 amino acids long. Germline V gene lookup returns CDR1 SGHRS and CDR2 YFSETQ. V gave up 0 bases and J gave up 2 bases; unmatched junction bases: 5. This chain's CDR3 is CASSLVAGLTYEQYF. CDR3 coding DNA: TGCGCCAGCAGCTTGGTTGCGGGACTAACCTACGAGCAGTACTTC. Together with reference TRBV5-1 and TRBJ2-7, the CDR3 gives the full variable domain: KAGVTQTPRYLIKTRGQQVTLSCSPISGHRSVSWYQQTPGQGLQFLFEYFSETQRNKGNFPGRFSGRQFSNSRSEMNVSTLELGDSALYLCASSLVAGLTYEQYFGPGTRLTVT.

V and J are TRBV20-1 and TRBJ2-5; TRBD2 might be the D (6 bases). This CDR3 has 14 amino acids. Trimming removed 3 bases at V and 2 bases at J, with 13 bases between. Germline-derived CDR1 and CDR2 are DFQATT and SNEGSKA (reference sequence). CDR3 coding DNA: TGCAGTGCTAGCCGGGGGACCCCTCAAGAGACCCAGTACTTC. The encoded protein is CSASRGTPQETQYF.

This clonotype has ten or more counts. The chain has TRBV5-5 and TRBJ2-1; maybe TRBD1 (6 bases). This CDR3 contains 14 residues. Trimming removed 6 bases from V and 7 bases from J, with 17 bases in between. Germline V lookup: CDR1 SGHKS, CDR2 YYEKEE (reference sequence). The CDR3 protein is CASNDNFRGNEQFF. CDR3 DNA: TGTGCCAGCAACGACAACTTTAGGGGGAATGAGCAGTTCTTC.

This clonotype has a count of ten or more. This chain uses TRBV5-5 with TRBJ2-1; D unclear. The V end lost 2 bases, the J end lost 9 bases, and 6 bases lay between the germline ends. CDR1 and CDR2 from the germline V gene are SGHKS and YYEKEE (reference sequence). This CDR3 is built from 11 residues. CDR3 DNA: TGTGCCAGCAGCTTCAACCGTGAGCAGTTCTTC. It specifies CASSFNREQFF.